The sequence of this TCR beta chain was determined in a study of long-term antiretroviral therapy in people with HIV. At the survey level, the v3.0 immunoSEQ assay was run. The table came from immunoSEQ multiplex PCR; TCRdb's copy has only in-frame clones and leaves some out. The profile shows about 27,000 clones, 65% to 85% of them singletons. Findings and limits, study-wide: Controls exceeded HIV repertoires in CDR3 length range.

In this sample, this clone turned up once. Its specificity is unknown. The CDR3 covers 16 residues. Germline V gives CDR1 SGHRS, CDR2 YFSETQ. V shed 0 bases and J shed 0 bases, with 12 bases lying between them. This clonotype was sampled from a man in his late teens or twenties with HIV. The source material was unsorted PBMCs, sampled 0.8 years before starting antiretroviral therapy. V usage is TRBV5-1 and J usage is TRBJ1-1, with D perhaps TRBD1 (5 bases). The CDR3: CASSLVWGRMNTEAFF. The CDR3 bases are TGCGCCAGCAGCTTGGTCTGGGGGAGGATGAACACTGAAGCTTTCTTT.